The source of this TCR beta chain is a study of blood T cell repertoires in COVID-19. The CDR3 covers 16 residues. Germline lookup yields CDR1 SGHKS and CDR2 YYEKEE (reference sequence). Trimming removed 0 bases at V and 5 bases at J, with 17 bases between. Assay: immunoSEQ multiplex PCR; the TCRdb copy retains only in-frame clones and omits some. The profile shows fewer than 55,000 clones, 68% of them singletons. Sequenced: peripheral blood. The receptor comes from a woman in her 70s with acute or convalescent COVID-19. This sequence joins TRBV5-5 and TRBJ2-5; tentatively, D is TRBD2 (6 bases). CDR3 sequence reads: CASSLALIWAGETQYF. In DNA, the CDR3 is TGTGCCAGCAGCTTGGCTTTGATTTGGGCGGGGGAGACCCAGTACTTC.